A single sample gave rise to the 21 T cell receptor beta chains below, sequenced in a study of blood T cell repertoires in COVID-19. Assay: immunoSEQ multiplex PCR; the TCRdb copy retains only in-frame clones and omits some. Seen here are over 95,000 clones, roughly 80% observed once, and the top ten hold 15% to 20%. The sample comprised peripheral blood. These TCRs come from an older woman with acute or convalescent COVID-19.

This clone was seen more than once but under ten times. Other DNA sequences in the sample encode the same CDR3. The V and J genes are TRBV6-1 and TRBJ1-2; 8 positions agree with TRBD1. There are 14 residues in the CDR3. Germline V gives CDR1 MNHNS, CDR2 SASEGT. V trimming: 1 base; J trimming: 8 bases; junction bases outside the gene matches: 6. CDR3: CASSEDRGWGGYTF. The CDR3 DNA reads TGTGCCAGCAGTGAAGACAGGGGGTGGGGAGGCTACACCTTC.

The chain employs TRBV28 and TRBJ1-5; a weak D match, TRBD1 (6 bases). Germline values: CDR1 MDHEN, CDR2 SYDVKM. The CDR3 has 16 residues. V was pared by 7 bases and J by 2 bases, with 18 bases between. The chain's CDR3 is CASMKGSGVGNQPQHF. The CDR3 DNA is TGTGCCAGCATGAAGGGTTCAGGGGTCGGCAATCAGCCCCAGCATTTT.

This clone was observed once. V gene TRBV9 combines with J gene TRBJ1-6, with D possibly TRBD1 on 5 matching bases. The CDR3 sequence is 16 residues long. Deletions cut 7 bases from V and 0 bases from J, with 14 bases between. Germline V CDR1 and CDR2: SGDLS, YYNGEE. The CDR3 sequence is CASSRGTSSYNSPLHF. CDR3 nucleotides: TGTGCCAGCTCGCGGGGGACGAGCTCCTATAATTCACCCCTCCACTTT. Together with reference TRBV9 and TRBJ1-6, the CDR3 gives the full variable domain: DSGVTQTPKHLITATGQRVTLRCSPRSGDLSVYWYQQSLDQGLQFLIQYYNGEERAKGNILERFSAQQFPDLHSELNLSSLELGDSALYFCASSRGTSSYNSPLHFGNGTRLTVT.

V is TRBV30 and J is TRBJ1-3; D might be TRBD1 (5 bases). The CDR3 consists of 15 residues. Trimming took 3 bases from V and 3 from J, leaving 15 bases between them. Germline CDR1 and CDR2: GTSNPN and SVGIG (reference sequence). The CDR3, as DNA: TGTGCCTGGAGCCCCGGGGGGGAGGGTGGAAACACCATATATTTT. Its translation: CAWSPGGEGGNTIYF.

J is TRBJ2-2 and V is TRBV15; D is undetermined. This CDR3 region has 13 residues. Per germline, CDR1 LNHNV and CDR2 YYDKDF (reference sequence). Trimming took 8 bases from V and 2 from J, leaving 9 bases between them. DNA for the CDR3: TGTGCCACCTGTAAGACAAACACCGGGGAGCTGTTTTTT. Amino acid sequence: CATCKTNTGELFF.

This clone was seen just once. As DNA, the CDR3 is TGCGCCAGCAGCCAAAGCCAGCTAACAGGGGGCGCGAATGGCTACACCTTC. The encoded protein is CASSQSQLTGGANGYTF. The chain carries TRBV4-1 and TRBJ1-2, with 9 nucleotides matching TRBD1. The CDR3 is 17 amino acids. V trimming: 2 bases; J trimming: 6 bases; junction bases outside the gene matches: 13. Germline loops: CDR1 MGHRA, CDR2 YSYEKL.

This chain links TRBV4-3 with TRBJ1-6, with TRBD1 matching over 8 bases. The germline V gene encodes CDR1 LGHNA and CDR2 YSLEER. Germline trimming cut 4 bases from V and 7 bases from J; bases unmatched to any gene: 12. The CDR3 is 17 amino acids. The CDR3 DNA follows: TGCGCCAGCAGCCGAGACAGGGGTCCGGCCACGAATTCACCCCTCCACTTT. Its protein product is CASSRDRGPATNSPLHF.

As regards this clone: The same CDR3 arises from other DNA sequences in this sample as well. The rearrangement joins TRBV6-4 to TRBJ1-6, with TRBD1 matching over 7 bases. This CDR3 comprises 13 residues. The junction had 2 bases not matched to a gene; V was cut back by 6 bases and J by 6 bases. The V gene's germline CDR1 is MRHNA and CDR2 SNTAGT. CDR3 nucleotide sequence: TGTGCCAGCAGCGGGACAGTTAATTCACCCCTCCACTTT. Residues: CASSGTVNSPLHF.

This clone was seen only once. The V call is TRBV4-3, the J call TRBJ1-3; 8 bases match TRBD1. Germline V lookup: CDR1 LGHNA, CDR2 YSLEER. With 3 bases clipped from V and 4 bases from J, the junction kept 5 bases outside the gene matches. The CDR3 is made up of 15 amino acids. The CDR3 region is CASSQATGAGNTIYF. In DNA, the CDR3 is TGCGCCAGCAGCCAGGCGACAGGGGCAGGAAACACCATATATTTT.

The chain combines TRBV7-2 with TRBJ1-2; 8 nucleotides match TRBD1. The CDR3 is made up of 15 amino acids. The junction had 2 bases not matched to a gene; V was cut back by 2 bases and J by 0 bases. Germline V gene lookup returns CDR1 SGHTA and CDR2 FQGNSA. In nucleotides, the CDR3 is TGTGCCAGCAGCTTAATCAGGGGGCCTAACTATGGCTACACCTTC. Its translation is CASSLIRGPNYGYTF.

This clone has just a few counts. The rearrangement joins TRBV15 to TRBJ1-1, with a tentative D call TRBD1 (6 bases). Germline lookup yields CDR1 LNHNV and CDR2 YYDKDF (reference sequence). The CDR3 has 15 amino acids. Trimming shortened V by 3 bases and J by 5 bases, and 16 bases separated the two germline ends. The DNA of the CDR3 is TGTGCCACCAGCAGTGCTGGGGGCGGCTTGACTGAAGCTTTCTTT. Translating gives CATSSAGGGLTEAFF.

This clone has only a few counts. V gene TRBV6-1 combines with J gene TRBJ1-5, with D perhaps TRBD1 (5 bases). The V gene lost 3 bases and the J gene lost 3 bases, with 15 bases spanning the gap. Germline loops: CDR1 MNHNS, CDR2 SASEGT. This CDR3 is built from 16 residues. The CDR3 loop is CASSDTRAAHNQPQHF. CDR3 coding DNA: TGTGCCAGCAGTGATACCAGGGCGGCCCACAATCAGCCCCAGCATTTT.

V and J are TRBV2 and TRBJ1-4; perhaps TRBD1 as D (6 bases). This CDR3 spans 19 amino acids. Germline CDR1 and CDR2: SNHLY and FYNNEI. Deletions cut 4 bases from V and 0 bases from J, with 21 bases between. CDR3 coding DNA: TGTGCCAGCAGTGTCTGGACAGTCATCCAAGGCCCAACTAATGAAAAACTGTTTTTT. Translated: CASSVWTVIQGPTNEKLFF.

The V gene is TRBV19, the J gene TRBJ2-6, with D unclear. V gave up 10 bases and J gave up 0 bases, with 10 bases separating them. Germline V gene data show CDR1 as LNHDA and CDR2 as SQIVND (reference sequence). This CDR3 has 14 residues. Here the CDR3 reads CATHGFSGANVLTF. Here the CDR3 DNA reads TGTGCCACCCACGGGTTCTCTGGGGCCAACGTCCTGACTTTC.

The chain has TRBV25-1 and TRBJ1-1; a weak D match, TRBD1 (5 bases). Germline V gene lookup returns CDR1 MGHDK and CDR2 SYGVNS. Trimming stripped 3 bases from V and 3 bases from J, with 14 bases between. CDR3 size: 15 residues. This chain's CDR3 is CASSDPHQGDTEAFF. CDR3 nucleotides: TGTGCCAGCAGTGACCCTCACCAGGGTGACACTGAAGCTTTCTTT.

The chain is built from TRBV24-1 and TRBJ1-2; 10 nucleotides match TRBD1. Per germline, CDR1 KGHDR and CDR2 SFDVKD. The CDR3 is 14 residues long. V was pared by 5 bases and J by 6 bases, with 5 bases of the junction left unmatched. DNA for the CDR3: TGTGCCACCAGTGGGGCCGGGACAGGGGATGGCTACACCTTC. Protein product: CATSGAGTGDGYTF.

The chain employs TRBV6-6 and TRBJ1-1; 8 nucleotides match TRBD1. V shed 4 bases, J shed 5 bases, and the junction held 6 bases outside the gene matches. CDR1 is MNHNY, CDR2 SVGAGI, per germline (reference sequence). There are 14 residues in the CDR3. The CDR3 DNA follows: TGTGCCAGCAGTTCCGACAGGGGAAGGACTGAAGCTTTCTTT. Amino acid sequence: CASSSDRGRTEAFF.

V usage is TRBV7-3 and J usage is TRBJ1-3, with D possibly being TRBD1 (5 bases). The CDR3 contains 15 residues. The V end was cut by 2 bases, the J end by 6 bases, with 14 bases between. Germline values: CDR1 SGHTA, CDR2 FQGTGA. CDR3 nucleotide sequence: TGTGCCAGCAGCTTAGGAAGGGGTAACGAAAACACCATATATTTT. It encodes CASSLGRGNENTIYF. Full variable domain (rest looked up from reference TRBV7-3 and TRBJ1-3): GAGVSQTPSNKVTEKGKYVELRCDPISGHTALYWYRQSLGQGPEFLIYFQGTGAADDSGLPNDRFFAVRPEGSVSTLKIQRTERGDSAVYLCASSLGRGNENTIYFGEGSWLTVV.

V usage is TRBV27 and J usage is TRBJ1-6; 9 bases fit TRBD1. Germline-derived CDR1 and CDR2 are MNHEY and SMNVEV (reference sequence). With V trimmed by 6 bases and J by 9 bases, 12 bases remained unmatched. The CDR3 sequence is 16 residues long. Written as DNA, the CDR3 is TGTGCCAGCAGCCTAATCCCGGGACAGGGTAGTTCACCCCTCCACTTT. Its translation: CASSLIPGQGSSPLHF.

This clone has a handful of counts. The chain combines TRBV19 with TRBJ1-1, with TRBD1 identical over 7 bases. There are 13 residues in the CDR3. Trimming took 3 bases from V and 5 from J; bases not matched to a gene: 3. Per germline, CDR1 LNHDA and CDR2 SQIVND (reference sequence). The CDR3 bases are TGTGCCAGTAGTATCACAGGGGTAACTGAAGCTTTCTTT. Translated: CASSITGVTEAFF.

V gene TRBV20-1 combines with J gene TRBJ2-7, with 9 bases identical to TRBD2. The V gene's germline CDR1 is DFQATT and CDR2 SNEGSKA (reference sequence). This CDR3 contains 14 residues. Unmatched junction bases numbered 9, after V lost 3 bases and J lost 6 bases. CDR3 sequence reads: CSASPTSGTSEQYF. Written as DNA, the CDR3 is TGCAGTGCTAGTCCGACTAGCGGAACCTCCGAGCAGTACTTC.